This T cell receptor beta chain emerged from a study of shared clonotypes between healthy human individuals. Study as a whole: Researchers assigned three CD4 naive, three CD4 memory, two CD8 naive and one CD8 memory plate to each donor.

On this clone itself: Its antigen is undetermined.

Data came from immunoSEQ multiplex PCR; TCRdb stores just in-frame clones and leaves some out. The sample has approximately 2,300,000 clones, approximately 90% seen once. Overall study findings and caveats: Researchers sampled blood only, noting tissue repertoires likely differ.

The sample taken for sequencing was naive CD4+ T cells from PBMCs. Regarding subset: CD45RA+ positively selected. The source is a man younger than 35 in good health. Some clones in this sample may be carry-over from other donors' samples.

As DNA, the CDR3 is TGTGCCAGCAGAATTAGGAGGTACGGGACAGGCCCCCCGGGCGACGAGCAGTACTTC. It is translated as CASRIRRYGTGPPGDEQYF. The J gene is TRBJ2-7, the V gene TRBV7-8, with 8 bases that match TRBD1. Trimming at V came to 6 bases and at J to 5 bases, leaving 24 bases not matched to a gene. The CDR3 has 19 amino acids. Germline loops: CDR1 SGHVS, CDR2 FQNEAQ.